This T cell receptor (beta chain) was recovered during a study of regulatory T cells in long-lasting Graves disease. A remark on this clonotype: What it binds is unknown. One base away lies a much larger clone, so this may be a sequencing read error. The CDR3 end shows no conserved phenylalanine or tryptophan, and so a read error is likely.

Indicated time point: persistent/refractory GD, antithyroid drugs over 5 years with positive TRAb. Preparation of the TCR library used RNA extracted from PBMCs. General study findings and limits: Public clonotype sharing was higher in persistent than newly diagnosed patients. Persistent disease preferred TRBV28, TRBJ1-2 and TRBJ2-5; new disease, TRBV20-1 and TRBJ2-1. TCR diversity was lower in persistent than newly diagnosed Graves' disease. Thyroid tissue went unexamined; only peripheral blood was analyzed.

Construction of the TCR beta libraries employed iRepertoire HTBI primers in conjunction with Arm-PCR of CDR3 regions. TCRdb re-called the multiplex PCR reads with MiXCR, one entry per CDR3 protein. Of 400,000 to 600,000 distinct CDR3 sequences in the sample, 20% to 25% were seen once. CDR3 length: 15 residues. Per germline, CDR1 KGHDR and CDR2 SFDVKD. V dropped 3 bases and J dropped 3 bases, with 13 bases sitting between them. The TCR sequence derives from a female donor with Graves disease. V is TRBV24-1 and J is TRBJ1-1; D may be TRBD1 (5 bases). The material was peripheral blood mononuclear cells (PBMCs), obtained when the disease was refractory, from a patient treated with antithyroid drugs. The CDR3 region has the DNA TGTGCCACCAGTGATAGCGGGCCGGGGGACACTGAAGCTTTCCTT. Amino acids: CATSDSGPGDTEAFL.